This entry features one T cell receptor (beta chain) sequence. The antigen this receptor binds is unknown. No per-base quality is available; no much larger clone lies one base away. V sheds 3 bases and J sheds 6 bases, leaving 8 bases between their ends. CDR1 and CDR2 are drawn from the germline V gene: WSHSY, SAAADI. The CDR3 sequence holds 12 residues, the cysteine and phenylalanine included. CDR3 DNA only is kept here, 36 bases in frame from base 1. This entry is derived from a study of T cells in Graves' hyperthyroidism and ophthalmopathy (dated 2019 in TCRdb). With respect to the entire study: Peripheral blood was collected at initial diagnosis, before any treatment. A discovery cohort of approximately 100 patients, about 40 with Graves' ophthalmopathy and about 60 with stable Graves' hyperthyroidism, was used to find distinguishing TCR V-J signatures. An independent validation cohort of around 19 hyperthyroidism patients and approximately 15 patients who later progressed to ophthalmopathy tested prospective prediction of ophthalmopathy. The 95 to 100 discovery patients were divided at random into training and test sets in a 7:3 ratio. In addition, the study compared T-cell repertoires in thyroid tissue and in blood from several Graves' hyperthyroidism patients. Following sampling, methimazole starting at 30 mg daily was given to hyperthyroidism patients, and high-dose intravenous methylprednisolone was given to ophthalmopathy patients. TCR Vbeta CDR3 sequencing of 130 to 150 peripheral blood samples (over 40 ophthalmopathy, about 74 hyperthyroidism and 17 progressor patients) is reported in the paper.

The investigation overall reported the following: Most expanded thyroid clonotypes (frequency above 0.001) were also found in blood, which suggests that blood repertoires may mirror thyroid immune responses. In validation, progression to ophthalmopathy was predicted by the model with almost 71% sensitivity and 72% to 85% specificity, a median of around 6.5 months before onset. No statistical method was used to fix the sample size in advance, and group allocation was not hidden from the investigators. In cross-validation, a model built on a 13 V-J signature told ophthalmopathy apart from stable hyperthyroidism with over 85% sensitivity and around 81% specificity, and in testing the same model reached 80%/75%.

Stable Graves' hyperthyroidism was defined as the absence of progression to ophthalmopathy over 18 months of follow-up. Hyperthyroidism patients were newly diagnosed, with disease duration under 2 months, and aged 18 to 65 years. Any patient with an uncontrolled infection, another autoimmune disease, pregnancy or lactation was excluded. Diagnoses were based on clinical symptoms, serum thyroxine and TRAb, thyroid ultrasound and orbital computed tomography. PBMCs were separated from over 9 ml of fresh peripheral blood using Ficoll-Paque density gradient centrifugation. Total RNA was extracted with Trizol reagent, and quality was checked on an Agilent 2100 Bioanalyzer. The TCR beta CDR3 regions were amplified from RNA transcripts. A first-round RT-PCR of the TCR CDR3 used the HTBI primer set with the Qiagen OneStep RT-PCR kit. Libraries were constructed in a second round of multiplex PCR, after which size selection and purification were performed. Libraries were sequenced paired-end with 100 bp reads on an Illumina HiSeq2000. On the authors' methods: Raw data were processed with SOAPnuke, discarding reads with adapters, uncalled bases, mean Phred below 15, or no exact constant-primer or identifier match. High-quality paired reads were merged using COPE v1.2.5, and each unique nucleotide sequence was defined as a clonotype. MiTCR v1.1 was used to align the clonotypes against IMGT TRBV, TRBD and TRBJ reference segments. The analysis included only V-J combinations with a frequency above 0.0001, which together covered 99% to 99.2% of the repertoires. The TCS score was defined as the ratio of F50 (clonal expansion) to E x V (chaos), calculated using BLOSUM62-based TCRdist between CDR3 peptides within each V-J. Welch's t-statistics and random forest reduced around 510 V-J features to 10 to 15, which were used in a naive Bayes classifier (R e1071). TCRdb itself trimmed the public reads at Q25 with fastp, ran MiXCR and retained productive beta chains. For every CDR3 protein sequence, its rows merge into one entry that carries the most common genes and DNA. The V and J calls reflect TCRdb's pipeline rather than the authors' work. In all, the sample holds about 740,000 distinct CDR3 sequences, and 14% of those were seen once. More than 8.5% of the sample lies in the top ten.

Sequencing was done on a sample of blood. The V and J segments used are TRBV10-2 and TRBJ1-1; no D gene call is confident. This receptor was obtained from a woman between 18 and 29 years old with Graves' hyperthyroidism. This receptor carries the CDR3 CASSDMAPEAFF. The nucleotides are TGCGCCAGCAGTGACATGGCGCCTGAAGCTTTCTTT.